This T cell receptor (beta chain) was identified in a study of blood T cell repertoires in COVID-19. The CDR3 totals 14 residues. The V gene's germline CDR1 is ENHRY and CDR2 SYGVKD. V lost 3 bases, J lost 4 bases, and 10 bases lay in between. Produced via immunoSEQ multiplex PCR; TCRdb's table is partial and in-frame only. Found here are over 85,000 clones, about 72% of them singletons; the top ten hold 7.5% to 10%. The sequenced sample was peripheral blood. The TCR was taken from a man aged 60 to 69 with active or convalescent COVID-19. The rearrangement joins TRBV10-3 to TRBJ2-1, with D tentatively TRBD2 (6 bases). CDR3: CAISELAQYNEQFF. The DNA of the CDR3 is TGTGCCATCAGTGAACTAGCACAATACAATGAGCAGTTCTTC.